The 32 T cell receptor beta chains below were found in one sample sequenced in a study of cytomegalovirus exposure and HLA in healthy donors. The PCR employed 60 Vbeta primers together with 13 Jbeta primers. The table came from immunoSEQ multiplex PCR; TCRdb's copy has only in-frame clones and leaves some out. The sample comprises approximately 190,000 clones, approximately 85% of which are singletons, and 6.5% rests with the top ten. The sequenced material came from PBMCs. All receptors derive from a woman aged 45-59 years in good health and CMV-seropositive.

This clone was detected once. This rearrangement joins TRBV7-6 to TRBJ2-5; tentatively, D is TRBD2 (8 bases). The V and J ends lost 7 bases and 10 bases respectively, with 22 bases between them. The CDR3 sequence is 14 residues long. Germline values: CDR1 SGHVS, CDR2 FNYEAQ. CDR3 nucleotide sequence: TGTGCCAGCACCATTAGCGGGAATGACAGGGACCAGTACTTC. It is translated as CASTISGNDRDQYF.

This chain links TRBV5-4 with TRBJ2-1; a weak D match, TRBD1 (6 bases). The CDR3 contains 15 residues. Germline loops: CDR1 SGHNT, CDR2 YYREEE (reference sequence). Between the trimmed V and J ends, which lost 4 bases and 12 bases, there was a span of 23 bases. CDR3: CASSRDGGPGQPQFF. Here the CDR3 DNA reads TGTGCCAGCAGCCGCGATGGAGGACCCGGACAGCCGCAGTTCTTC.

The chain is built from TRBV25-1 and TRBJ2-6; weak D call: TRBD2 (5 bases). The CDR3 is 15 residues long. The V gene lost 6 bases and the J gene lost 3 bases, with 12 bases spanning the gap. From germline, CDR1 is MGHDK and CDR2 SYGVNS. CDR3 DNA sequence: TGTGCCAGCAGCCGATCGGGGTTTGGGGCCAACGTCCTGACTTTC. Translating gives CASSRSGFGANVLTF.

In DNA, the CDR3 is TGTGCCTGGAGTGTAGGACAGGGGCATTCACCCCTCCACTTT. Encoded protein: CAWSVGQGHSPLHF. The chain has TRBV30 and TRBJ1-6, with TRBD1 matching over 9 bases. V lost 0 bases, J lost 8 bases, and 2 bases stayed unmatched. Germline CDR1 and CDR2: GTSNPN and SVGIG (reference sequence). The CDR3 totals 14 residues.

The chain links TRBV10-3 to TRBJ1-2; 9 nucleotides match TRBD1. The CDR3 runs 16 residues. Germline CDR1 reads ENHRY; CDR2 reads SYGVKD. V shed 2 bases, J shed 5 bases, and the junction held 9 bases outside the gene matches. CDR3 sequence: CAISEEAGGQGYGYTF. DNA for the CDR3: TGTGCCATCAGTGAGGAGGCTGGGGGACAGGGATATGGCTACACCTTC.

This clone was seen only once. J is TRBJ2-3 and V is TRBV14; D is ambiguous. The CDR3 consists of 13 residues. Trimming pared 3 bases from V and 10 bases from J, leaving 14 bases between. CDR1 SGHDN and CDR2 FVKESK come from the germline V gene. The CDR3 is CASSQNFPSAQYF. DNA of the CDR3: TGTGCCAGCAGCCAGAATTTCCCTAGTGCGCAGTATTTT.

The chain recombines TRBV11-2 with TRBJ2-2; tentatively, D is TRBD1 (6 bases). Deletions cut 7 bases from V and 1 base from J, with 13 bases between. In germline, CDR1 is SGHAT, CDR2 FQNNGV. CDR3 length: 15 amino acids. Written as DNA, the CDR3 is TGTGCCAGCACGCGGACAGAACTGAACACCGGGGAGCTGTTTTTT. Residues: CASTRTELNTGELFF.

For the CDR3, the DNA is TGTGCCAGCACCAAACAGGGAGTGAGCGGGGCCAACGTCCTGACTTTC. Translating gives CASTKQGVSGANVLTF. The rearrangement joins TRBV5-8 to TRBJ2-6, with a weak D call TRBD1 (6 bases). The V gene's germline CDR1 is SGHTS and CDR2 YDEGEE. The CDR3 contains 16 residues. Between the trimmed V and J ends, which lost 6 bases and 4 bases, there was a span of 17 bases.

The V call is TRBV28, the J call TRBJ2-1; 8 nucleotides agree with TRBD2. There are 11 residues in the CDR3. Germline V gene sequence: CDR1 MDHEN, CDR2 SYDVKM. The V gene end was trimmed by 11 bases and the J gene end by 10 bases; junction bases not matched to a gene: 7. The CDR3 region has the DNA TGTGCCGGCGGTAGCGGGACAGAGCAGTTCTTC. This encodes CAGGSGTEQFF.

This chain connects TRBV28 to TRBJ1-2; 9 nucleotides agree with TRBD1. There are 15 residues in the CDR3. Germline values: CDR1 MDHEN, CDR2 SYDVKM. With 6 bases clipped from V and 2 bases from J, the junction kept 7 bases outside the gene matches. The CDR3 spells CASRTRGQGNYGYTF. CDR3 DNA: TGTGCCAGCAGGACCCGGGGACAGGGCAACTATGGCTACACCTTC.

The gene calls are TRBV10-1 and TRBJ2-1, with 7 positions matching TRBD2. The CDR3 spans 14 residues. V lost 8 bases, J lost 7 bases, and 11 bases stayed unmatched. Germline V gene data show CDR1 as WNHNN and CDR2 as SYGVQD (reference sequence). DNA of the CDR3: TGCGCCAGCTCGCGAGGGGAGGGCCAAAATGAGCAGTTCTTC. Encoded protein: CASSRGEGQNEQFF.

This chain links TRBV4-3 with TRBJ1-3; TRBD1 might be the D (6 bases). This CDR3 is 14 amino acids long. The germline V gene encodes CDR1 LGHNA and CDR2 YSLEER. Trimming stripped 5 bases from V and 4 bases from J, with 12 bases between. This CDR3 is CASSSPDRGNTIYF. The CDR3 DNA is TGCGCCAGCAGCTCCCCAGACAGGGGAAACACCATATATTTT.

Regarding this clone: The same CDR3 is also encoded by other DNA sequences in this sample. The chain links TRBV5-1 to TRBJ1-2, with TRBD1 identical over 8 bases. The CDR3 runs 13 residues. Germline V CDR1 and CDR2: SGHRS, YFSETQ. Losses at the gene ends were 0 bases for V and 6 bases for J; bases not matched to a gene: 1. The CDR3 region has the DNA TGCGCCAGCAGCTTGGGACAGGGGAATGGCTACACCTTC. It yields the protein CASSLGQGNGYTF. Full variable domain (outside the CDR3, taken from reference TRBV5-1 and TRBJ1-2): KAGVTQTPRYLIKTRGQQVTLSCSPISGHRSVSWYQQTPGQGLQFLFEYFSETQRNKGNFPGRFSGRQFSNSRSEMNVSTLELGDSALYLCASSLGQGNGYTFGSGTRLTVV.

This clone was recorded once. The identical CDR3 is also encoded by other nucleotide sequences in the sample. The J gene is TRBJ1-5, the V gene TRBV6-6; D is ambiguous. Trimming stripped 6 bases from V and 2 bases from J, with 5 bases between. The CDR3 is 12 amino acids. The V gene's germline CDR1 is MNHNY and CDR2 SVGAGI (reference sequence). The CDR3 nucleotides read TGTGCCAGCAGGGGAGGCAATCAGCCCCAGCATTTT. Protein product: CASRGGNQPQHF.

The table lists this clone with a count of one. This CDR3 is CASSLARTGIPDTQYF. The CDR3 nucleotides read TGTGCCAGCAGCTTAGCGAGGACAGGAATCCCAGATACGCAGTATTTT. This chain connects TRBV7-6 to TRBJ2-3; 7 nucleotides align to TRBD1. The germline V gene encodes CDR1 SGHVS and CDR2 FNYEAQ. J was trimmed by 4 bases and V by 0 bases; bases with no gene match: 7. The CDR3 extends over 16 amino acids.

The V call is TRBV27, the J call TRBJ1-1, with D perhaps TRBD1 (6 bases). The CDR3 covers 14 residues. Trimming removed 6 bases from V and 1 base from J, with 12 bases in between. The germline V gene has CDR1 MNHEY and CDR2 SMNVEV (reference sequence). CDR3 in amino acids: CASRPPTGNTEAFF. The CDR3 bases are TGTGCCAGCAGGCCCCCGACAGGGAACACTGAAGCTTTCTTT.

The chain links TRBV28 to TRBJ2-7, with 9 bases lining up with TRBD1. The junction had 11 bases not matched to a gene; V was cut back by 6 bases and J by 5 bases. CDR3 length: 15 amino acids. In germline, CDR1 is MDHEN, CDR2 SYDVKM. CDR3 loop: CASSSYRGRLDEQYF. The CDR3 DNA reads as TGTGCCAGCAGCTCCTACAGGGGGCGCTTAGACGAGCAGTACTTC.

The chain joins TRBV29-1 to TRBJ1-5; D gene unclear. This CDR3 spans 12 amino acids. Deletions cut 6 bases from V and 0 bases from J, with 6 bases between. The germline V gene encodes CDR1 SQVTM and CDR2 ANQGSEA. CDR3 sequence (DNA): TGCAGCGTCTCTAATAGCAATCAGCCCCAGCATTTT. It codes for CSVSNSNQPQHF. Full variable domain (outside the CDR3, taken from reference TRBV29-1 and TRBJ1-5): SAVISQKPSRDICQRGTSLTIQCQVDSQVTMMFWYRQQPGQSLTLIATANQGSEATYESGFVIDKFPISRPNLTFSTLTVSNMSPEDSSIYLCSVSNSNQPQHFGDGTRLSIL.

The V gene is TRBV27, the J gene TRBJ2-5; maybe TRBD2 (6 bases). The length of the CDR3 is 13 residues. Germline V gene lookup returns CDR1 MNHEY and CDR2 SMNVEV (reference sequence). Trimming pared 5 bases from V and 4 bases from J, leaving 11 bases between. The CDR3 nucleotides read TGTGCCAGCAGTCCCTGGGGAGGAGAGACCCAGTACTTC. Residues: CASSPWGGETQYF.

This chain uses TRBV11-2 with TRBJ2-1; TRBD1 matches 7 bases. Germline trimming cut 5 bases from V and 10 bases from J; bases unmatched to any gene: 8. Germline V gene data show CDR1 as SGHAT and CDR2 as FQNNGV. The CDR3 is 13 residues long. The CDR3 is CASSLTGLREQFF. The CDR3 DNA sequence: TGTGCCAGCAGCCTGACAGGGTTAAGGGAGCAGTTCTTC.

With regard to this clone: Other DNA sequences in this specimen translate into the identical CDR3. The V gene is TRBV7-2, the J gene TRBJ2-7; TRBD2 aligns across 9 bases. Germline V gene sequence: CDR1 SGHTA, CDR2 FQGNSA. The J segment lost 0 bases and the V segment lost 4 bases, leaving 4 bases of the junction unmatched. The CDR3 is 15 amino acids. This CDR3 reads CASSSLAGSSYEQYF. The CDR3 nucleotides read TGTGCCAGCAGCTCTCTAGCGGGGTCCTCCTACGAGCAGTACTTC. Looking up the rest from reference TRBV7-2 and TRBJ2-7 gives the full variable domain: GAGVSQSPSNKVTEKGKDVELRCDPISGHTALYWYRQSLGQGLEFLIYFQGNSAPDKSGLPSDRFSAERTGGSVSTLTIQRTQQEDSAVYLCASSSLAGSSYEQYFGPGTRLTVT.

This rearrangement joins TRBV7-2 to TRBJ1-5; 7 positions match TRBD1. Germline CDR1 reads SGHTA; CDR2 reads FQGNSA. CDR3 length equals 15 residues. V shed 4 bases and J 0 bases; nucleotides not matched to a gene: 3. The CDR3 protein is CASSSQGNSNQPQHF. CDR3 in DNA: TGTGCCAGCAGCTCACAGGGGAATAGCAATCAGCCCCAGCATTTT.

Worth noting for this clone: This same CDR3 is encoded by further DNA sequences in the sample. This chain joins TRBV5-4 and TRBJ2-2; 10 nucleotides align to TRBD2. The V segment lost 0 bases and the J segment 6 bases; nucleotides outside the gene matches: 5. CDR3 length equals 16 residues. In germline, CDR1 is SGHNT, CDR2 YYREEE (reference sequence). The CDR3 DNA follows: TGTGCCAGCAGCTTGGGGCTAGCGGGAGACCCCGGGGAGCTGTTTTTT. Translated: CASSLGLAGDPGELFF.

The CDR3 DNA reads as TGTGCCAGCAGTGAGACAGGCGAGTGGGAAAAACTGTTTTTT. Translated, it gives CASSETGEWEKLFF. The rearrangement joins TRBV2 to TRBJ1-4, with a weak D call TRBD1 (6 bases). CDR1 SNHLY and CDR2 FYNNEI come from the germline V gene. V lost 3 bases and J lost 8, with 13 bases in between. CDR3 length equals 14 residues.

The CDR3 sequence is CASSLGLGGAKAKNIQYF. In nucleotides, the CDR3 is TGTGCCAGCAGCTTAGGCTTGGGAGGGGCAAAAGCCAAAAACATTCAGTACTTC. J is TRBJ2-4 and V is TRBV11-2; the match to TRBD2 covers 7 bases. The CDR3 consists of 18 residues. Per germline, CDR1 SGHAT and CDR2 FQNNGV. V was pared by 1 base and J by 0 bases, with 9 bases of the junction left unmatched.

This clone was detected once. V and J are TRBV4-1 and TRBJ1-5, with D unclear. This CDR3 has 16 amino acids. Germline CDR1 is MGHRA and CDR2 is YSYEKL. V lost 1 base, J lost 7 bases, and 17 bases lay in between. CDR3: CASSQGVTGVIQPQHF. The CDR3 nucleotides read TGCGCCAGCAGCCAAGGAGTCACCGGGGTTATACAGCCCCAGCATTTT.

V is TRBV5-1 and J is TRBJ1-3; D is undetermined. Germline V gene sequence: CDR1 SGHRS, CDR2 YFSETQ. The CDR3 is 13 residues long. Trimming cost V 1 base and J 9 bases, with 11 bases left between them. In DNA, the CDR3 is TGCGCCAGCAGCTTGTCGCAGTGGAGCACCATATATTTT. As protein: CASSLSQWSTIYF.

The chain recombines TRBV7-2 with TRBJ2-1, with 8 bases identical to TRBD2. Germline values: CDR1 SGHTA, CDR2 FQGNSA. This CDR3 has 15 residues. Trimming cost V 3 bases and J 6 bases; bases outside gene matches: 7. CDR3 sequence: CASSFGGALGNEQFF. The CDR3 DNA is TGTGCCAGCAGCTTCGGGGGGGCCCTTGGCAATGAGCAGTTCTTC. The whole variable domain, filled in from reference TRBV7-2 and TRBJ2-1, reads GAGVSQSPSNKVTEKGKDVELRCDPISGHTALYWYRQSLGQGLEFLIYFQGNSAPDKSGLPSDRFSAERTGGSVSTLTIQRTQQEDSAVYLCASSFGGALGNEQFFGPGTRLTVL.

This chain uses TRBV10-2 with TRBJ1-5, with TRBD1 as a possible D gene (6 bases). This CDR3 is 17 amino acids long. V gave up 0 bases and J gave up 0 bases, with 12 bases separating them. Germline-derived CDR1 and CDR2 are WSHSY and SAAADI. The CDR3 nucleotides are TGCGCCAGCAGTGAGTCAAATGGACAGCTTAGCAATCAGCCCCAGCATTTT. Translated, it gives CASSESNGQLSNQPQHF.

CDR3 DNA sequence: TGTGCCAGCAGCCGTACTAGCGGGAGTTTCTACGAGCAGTACTTC. This translates into CASSRTSGSFYEQYF. The rearrangement joins TRBV7-2 to TRBJ2-7; 11 nucleotides agree with TRBD2. CDR1 is SGHTA, CDR2 FQGNSA, per germline. V shed 5 bases, J shed 3 bases, and the junction held 6 bases outside the gene matches. CDR3 size: 15 residues.

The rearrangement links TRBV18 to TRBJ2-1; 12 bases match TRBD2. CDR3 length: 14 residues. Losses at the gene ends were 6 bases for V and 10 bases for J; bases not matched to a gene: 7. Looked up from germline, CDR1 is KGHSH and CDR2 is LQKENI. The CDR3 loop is CASSPTSGRGEQFF. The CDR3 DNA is TGTGCCAGCTCCCCGACTAGCGGGAGAGGCGAGCAGTTCTTC.

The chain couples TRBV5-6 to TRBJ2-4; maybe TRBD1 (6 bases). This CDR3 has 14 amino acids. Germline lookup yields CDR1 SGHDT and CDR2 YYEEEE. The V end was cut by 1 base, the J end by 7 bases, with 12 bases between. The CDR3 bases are TGTGCCAGCAGCTTGTTCGGGCAGGGGAACATTCAGTACTTC. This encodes CASSLFGQGNIQYF.